The 12 T cell receptor beta chains reported below all come from one sample, sequenced in a study of blood T cell repertoires in COVID-19 (dated by TCRdb to 2020 to 2022). The library was generated by the immunoSEQ multiplex PCR assay. TCRdb took this table from immuneACCESS and kept in-frame rearrangements with V and J called. Such tables lack part of the clones; where checked against another copy, unresolved V genes explain under half of the gap, and the rest is unexplained. In all, the sample holds around 190,000 clones, and 85% to 90% of those were seen once. Approximately 4.5% of the sample belongs to the ten largest clones. Sequenced sample: peripheral blood. The receptors were sampled from a human donor in a cohort sampled during active COVID-19.

The chain couples TRBV18 to TRBJ2-1; 7 positions match TRBD1. V dropped 1 base and J dropped 0; count of bases not matched to a gene: 0. The germline gives CDR1 KGHSH, CDR2 LQKENI. The CDR3 has 15 amino acids. The CDR3 is CASSPRDSSYNEQFF. In DNA form, the CDR3 reads TGTGCCAGCTCACCACGGGACAGCTCCTACAATGAGCAGTTCTTC.

This chain connects TRBV2 to TRBJ2-2; 7 bases fit TRBD2. The CDR3 contains 15 residues. Unmatched junction bases numbered 6, after V lost 3 bases and J lost 5 bases. The V gene's germline CDR1 is SNHLY and CDR2 FYNNEI. The CDR3 here is CASSDVGGRTGELFF. CDR3 nucleotide sequence: TGTGCCAGCAGTGACGTGGGAGGGAGGACCGGGGAGCTGTTTTTT.

The rearrangement links TRBV6-5 to TRBJ1-5; D gene ambiguous. Germline loops: CDR1 MNHEY, CDR2 SVGAGI. The CDR3 covers 13 residues. V lost 6 bases, J lost 2 bases, and 8 bases lay in between. The CDR3 DNA is TGTGCCAGCAGAAGGGAGGGCAATCAGCCCCAGCATTTT. It translates to CASRREGNQPQHF.

The chain links TRBV18 to TRBJ1-5, with 11 bases fitting TRBD1. CDR1 is KGHSH, CDR2 LQKENI, per germline. V lost 3 bases to trimming and J lost 7 bases; unmatched junction nucleotides: 2. There are 14 residues in the CDR3. The chain's CDR3 is CASSPGQGGQPQHF. The CDR3 bases are TGTGCCAGCTCACCGGGACAGGGGGGCCAGCCCCAGCATTTT.

The gene calls are TRBV2 and TRBJ2-7; a weak D match, TRBD1 (5 bases). V gave up 9 bases and J gave up 0 bases, with 15 bases separating them. CDR3 size: 14 residues. Germline V gives CDR1 SNHLY, CDR2 FYNNEI. The DNA of the CDR3 is TGTGCCAGTAATCCGGACACCGGCTCCTACGAGCAGTACTTC. Its protein is CASNPDTGSYEQYF.

The rearrangement links TRBV5-4 to TRBJ1-5; TRBD1 might be the D (5 bases). V was cut by 2 bases and J by 3 bases, with 9 bases left in between. Per the germline V gene, CDR1 is SGHNT and CDR2 is YYREEE (reference sequence). This CDR3 region has 14 residues. The CDR3 region is CASSLRGSNQPQHF. In DNA form, the CDR3 reads TGTGCCAGCAGCTTAAGGGGCTCCAATCAGCCCCAGCATTTT. Combining the CDR3 with reference TRBV5-4 and TRBJ1-5 gives the whole variable domain ETGVTQSPTHLIKTRGQQVTLRCSSQSGHNTVSWYQQALGQGPQFIFQYYREEENGRGNFPPRFSGLQFPNYSSELNVNALELDDSALYLCASSLRGSNQPQHFGDGTRLSIL.

The rearrangement links TRBV10-3 to TRBJ2-1; 10 positions match TRBD2. There are 15 residues in the CDR3. V lost 7 bases to trimming and J lost 4 bases; unmatched junction nucleotides: 7. In germline, CDR1 is ENHRY, CDR2 SYGVKD. The CDR3 here is CAITRGLANYNEQFF. CDR3 bases: TGTGCCATCACCCGGGGACTAGCGAATTACAATGAGCAGTTCTTC.

V usage is TRBV7-6 and J usage is TRBJ2-3; a possible D gene is TRBD2 (6 bases). V gave up 7 bases and J gave up 3 bases, with 11 bases separating them. This CDR3 is built from 13 residues. Germline V gene lookup returns CDR1 SGHVS and CDR2 FNYEAQ. Written as DNA, the CDR3 is TGTGCCAGCACCTCTAGCGTTACAGATACGCAGTATTTT. This translates into CASTSSVTDTQYF.

The chain is built from TRBV5-4 and TRBJ1-6; 11 bases agree with TRBD1. J was trimmed by 14 bases and V by 4 bases; bases with no gene match: 14. The CDR3 totals 16 residues. Germline CDR1 reads SGHNT; CDR2 reads YYREEE (reference sequence). DNA of the CDR3: TGTGCCAGCAGCCTCGTAGGACAGGGGGCTGGTGGGGCCCTCCACTTT. This codes for CASSLVGQGAGGALHF. Full variable domain (rest looked up from reference TRBV5-4 and TRBJ1-6): ETGVTQSPTHLIKTRGQQVTLRCSSQSGHNTVSWYQQALGQGPQFIFQYYREEENGRGNFPPRFSGLQFPNYSSELNVNALELDDSALYLCASSLVGQGAGGALHFGNGTRLTVT.

This clone was detected only once. The chain has TRBV10-3 and TRBJ1-1; possible D gene TRBD1, 5 bases. The ends were cut back, 3 bases at V and 5 bases at J, with 13 bases in the middle. Per germline, CDR1 ENHRY and CDR2 SYGVKD. The CDR3 is 14 residues long. The CDR3 sequence is CAISEWGVGTEAFF. CDR3 DNA sequence: TGTGCCATCAGTGAATGGGGGGTCGGGACTGAAGCTTTCTTT.

The V call is TRBV27, the J call TRBJ1-4; 9 nucleotides align to TRBD1. J was trimmed by 8 bases and V by 6 bases; bases with no gene match: 7. CDR3 length: 14 residues. In germline, CDR1 is MNHEY, CDR2 SMNVEV (reference sequence). CDR3 sequence (DNA): TGTGCCAGCAGGACCGGGACAGGGAAGGAAAAACTGTTTTTT. Encoded protein: CASRTGTGKEKLFF.

This clone appeared once. J is TRBJ2-3 and V is TRBV18; 7 positions match TRBD1. The CDR3 has 17 amino acids. CDR1 is KGHSH and CDR2 is LQKENI in the germline V gene. V gave up 6 bases and J gave up 0 bases; unmatched junction bases: 12. The CDR3 here is CASSEQTGAPSTDTQYF. In nucleotides, the CDR3 is TGTGCCAGCTCGGAGCAAACAGGGGCCCCTAGCACAGATACGCAGTATTTT.